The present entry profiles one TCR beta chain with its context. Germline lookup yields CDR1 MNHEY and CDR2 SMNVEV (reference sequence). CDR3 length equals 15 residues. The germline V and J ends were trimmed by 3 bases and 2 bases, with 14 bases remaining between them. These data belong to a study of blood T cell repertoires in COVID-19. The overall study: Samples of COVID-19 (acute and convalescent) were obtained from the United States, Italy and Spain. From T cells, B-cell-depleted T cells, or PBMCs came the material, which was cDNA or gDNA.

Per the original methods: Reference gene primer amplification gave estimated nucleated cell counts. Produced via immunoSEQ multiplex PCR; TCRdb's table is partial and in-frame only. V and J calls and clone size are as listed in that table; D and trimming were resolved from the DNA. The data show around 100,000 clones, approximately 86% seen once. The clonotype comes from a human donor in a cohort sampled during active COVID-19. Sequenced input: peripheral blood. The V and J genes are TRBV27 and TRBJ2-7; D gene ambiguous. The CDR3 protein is CASSLTPGVTYEQYF. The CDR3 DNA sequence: TGTGCCAGCAGTTTGACCCCCGGAGTAACCTACGAGCAGTACTTC.